These 2 T cell receptor beta chains originate from one sample sequenced in a study of blood T cell repertoires in COVID-19. Libraries were prepared by immunoSEQ multiplex PCR; TCRdb keeps only in-frame clonotypes and omits some of them. Among about 120,000 clones listed, around 88% were seen once. Sequenced material: peripheral blood. These receptors originate from a woman between 50 and 59 years old with active or convalescent COVID-19.

The count of this clone is one. The rearrangement links TRBV7-2 to TRBJ1-1; maybe TRBD1 (5 bases). Germline V gene lookup returns CDR1 SGHTA and CDR2 FQGNSA. With 4 bases removed from V and 8 bases from J, the gap between germline ends came to 14 bases. This CDR3 comprises 13 residues. CDR3 bases: TGTGCCAGCAGCTCCCGGCCCAAGGGGGAAGCTTTCTTT. Residues: CASSSRPKGEAFF.

The V call is TRBV4-2, the J call TRBJ1-2, with 8 positions matching TRBD1. Germline-derived CDR1 and CDR2 are LGHNA and YNFKEQ. This CDR3 spans 16 amino acids. After removal of 3 bases from V and 8 bases from J, the junction contained 14 bases not matched to a gene. The CDR3 nucleotides are TGTGCCAGCAGCCACCCGAGCAGGGGGCAGAGTGGAGGCTACACCTTC. Translation gives CASSHPSRGQSGGYTF.